This T cell receptor beta chain was recovered during a study of vaccination and CD4 T cells after COVID-19. Whole-study context: Post-vaccine sampling followed dose two by a median about 70 days (range 14 to 241).

Germline CDR1 MNHEY, CDR2 SMNVEV (reference sequence). V lost 6 bases and J lost 5; bases outside the gene matches: 9. There are 15 residues in the CDR3. With the Oncomine TCR Beta short-read assay, DNA from cultured CD4+ T cells was sequenced. Using its own MiXCR run on the PCR reads, TCRdb lists one record per CDR3 protein. The repertoire includes under 5,500 distinct CDR3 sequences, about 60% of them detected once, and around a third sits in the top ten. Treatment specified: roughly ten-day PBMC culture with coronavirus spike peptide pools or control peptides (ViraFEST assay). CD4+ T lymphocytes from the unexposed donor were collected before the COVID-19 pandemic (2011-2018). Comment on this clonotype: The antigen remains undetermined.

This sequence was found in a human donor in good health. The rearrangement links TRBV27 to TRBJ2-2; 7 positions agree with TRBD1. What was sequenced was CD4+ T cells from blood, cultured in vitro. The CDR3 nucleotides are TGTGCCAGCAGACGGGACAGTCGCCAAACCGGGGAGCTGTTTTTT. Protein sequence: CASRRDSRQTGELFF.